This TCR beta chain derives from a study of pediatric ulcerative colitis (dated by TCRdb to about 2019). The study in broad terms: Among the ulcerative colitis patients, about seven had pancolitis and two had left-sided colitis, and histology in every patient was consistent with ulcerative colitis. Some 10 newly diagnosed, treatment-naive pediatric ulcerative colitis patients and four non-IBD control children each provided paired blood and rectal samples. By Pediatric Ulcerative Colitis Activity Index, mild disease was classified in a couple of patients, moderate disease in several and acute severe colitis in three.

Before the diagnostic colonoscopy, none of the ulcerative colitis patients had been given any immunosuppressive medication. Blood was sampled at the time of the colonoscopy. The Wizard kit (Promega) was used to extract genomic DNA from the blood and intestinal samples. Details on this clone: Its antigen is currently not known. No much larger clone is present one base from it, and per-base qualities are unavailable.

What the work shows at the level of the full study, not this receptor alone: Autologous blood-rectal clonal overlap was significantly higher in ulcerative colitis patients than in controls, suggesting increased T cell trafficking to inflamed tissue. Features of the rectal repertoire distinguished controls, mild-moderate colitis patients and acute severe colitis patients, and in acute severe colitis, rectal diversity was reduced because of clonal expansions. Because the repertoires came from total lymphocyte DNA, rare subsets such as regulatory T cells may have patterns that are not reflected. Two rectal CDR3 clonotypes turned up in every ulcerative colitis patient but in none of the controls. For technical reasons, substantially fewer templates were yielded by the blood samples of two patients, and these blood samples were excluded from blood-rectal overlap analysis. The healthy control group was small, with only a handful of individuals.

Rearranged CDR3 beta regions were amplified from genomic DNA with multiplex V and J primers using the immunoSEQ TRB Survey service. To keep depth equal across samples, survey-level sequencing depth of up to 500,000 reads per sample was applied. Libraries were purified, pooled and sequenced on Illumina technology. The authors' analysis ran thus. Productive clonality, sample overlap, pairwise scatters, CDR3 beta length, V/D/J gene usage and productiveness were assessed with immunoSEQ online tools. Alongside Shannon and Simpson indices, calculated diversity was computed as the number of unique rearrangements divided by total templates, multiplied by 100. Z-score normalized data were analyzed by principal component analysis with the R prcomp function and the ggbiplot package. Morisita's index was used to quantify the clonal overlap between blood and rectum within each subject. Sourced from immuneACCESS, this table was stored by TCRdb with only in-frame sequences that have V and J called. A share of the clones is absent; for the studies checked, an unresolved V gene accounts for under half, and the remainder has no known explanation. That table supplies the V and J calls and clone size; D and trimming were determined from the DNA. The sample contains about 64,000 clones, around 80% of them found a single time. The ten largest account for around 5.2% of the sample.

Sequences LNHDA (CDR1) and SQIVND (CDR2) are obtained from the germline V gene (reference sequence). Trimming costs V 0 bases and J 6 bases, and their ends lie 8 bases apart. The CDR3 measures 13 amino acids from cysteine to phenylalanine. The sequence is cut down to CDR3 DNA, 39 bases in frame from base 1. The rearrangement joined TRBV19 to TRBJ1-2; too little of a D gene remains to name it. The sequencing sample was made of blood. The receptor's source is a boy under 18 with moderate ulcerative colitis. CDR3 sequence: CASSIDLGHGYTF. At the DNA level, the sequence is TGTGCCAGTAGTATAGATCTCGGGCATGGCTACACCTTC.